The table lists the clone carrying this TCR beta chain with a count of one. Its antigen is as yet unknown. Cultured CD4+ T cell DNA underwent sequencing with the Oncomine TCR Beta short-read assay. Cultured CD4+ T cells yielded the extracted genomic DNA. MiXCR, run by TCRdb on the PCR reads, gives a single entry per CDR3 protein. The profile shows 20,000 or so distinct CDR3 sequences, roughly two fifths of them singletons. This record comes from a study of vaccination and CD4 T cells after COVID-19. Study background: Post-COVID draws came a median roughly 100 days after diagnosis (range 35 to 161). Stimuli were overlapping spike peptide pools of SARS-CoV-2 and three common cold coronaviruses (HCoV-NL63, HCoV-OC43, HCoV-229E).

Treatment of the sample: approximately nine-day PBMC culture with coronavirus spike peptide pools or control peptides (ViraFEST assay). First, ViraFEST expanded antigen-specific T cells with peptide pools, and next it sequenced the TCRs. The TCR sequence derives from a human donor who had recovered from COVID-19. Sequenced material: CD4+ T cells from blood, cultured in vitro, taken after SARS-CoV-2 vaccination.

CDR3 protein: CASSRRDGRNQPQHF. CDR3 coding DNA: TGTGCCAGCAGTCGCCGGGACGGACGCAATCAGCCCCAGCATTTT. The chain is built from TRBV2 and TRBJ1-5; D may be TRBD1 (5 bases). In germline, CDR1 is SNHLY, CDR2 FYNNEI. This CDR3 has 15 residues. V lost 5 bases to trimming and J lost 2 bases, with 13 bases between them.